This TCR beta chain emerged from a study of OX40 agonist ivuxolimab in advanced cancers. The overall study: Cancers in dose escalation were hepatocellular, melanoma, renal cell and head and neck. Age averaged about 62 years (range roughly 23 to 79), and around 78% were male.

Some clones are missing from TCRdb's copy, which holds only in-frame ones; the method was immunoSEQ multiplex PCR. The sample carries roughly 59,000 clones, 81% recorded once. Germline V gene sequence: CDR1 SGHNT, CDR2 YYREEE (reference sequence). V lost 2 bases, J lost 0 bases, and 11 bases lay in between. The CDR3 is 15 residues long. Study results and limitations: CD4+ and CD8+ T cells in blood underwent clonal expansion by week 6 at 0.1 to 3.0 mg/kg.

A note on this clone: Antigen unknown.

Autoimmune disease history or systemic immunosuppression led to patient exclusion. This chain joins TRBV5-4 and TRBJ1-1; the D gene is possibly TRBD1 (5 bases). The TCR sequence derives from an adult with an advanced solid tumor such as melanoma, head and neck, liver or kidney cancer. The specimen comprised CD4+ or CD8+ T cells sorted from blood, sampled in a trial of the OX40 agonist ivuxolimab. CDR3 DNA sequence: TGTGCCAGCAGCTTCATAGGGGCGGTGAACACTGAAGCTTTCTTT. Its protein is CASSFIGAVNTEAFF.